Sequencing of this T cell receptor beta chain was carried out in a study of Ad26.COV2.S vaccination and SARS-CoV-2 variants. Overall study: Of the COV1001 trial arms, the Ad26.COV2.S arm included the donor. Study-level points and caveats: The placebo group had lower spike-specific TCR breadth than the vaccine recipients did. Using TCR breadth and depth analyses may have led to underestimated total T cell responses.

With respect to this clone: The antigen remains undetermined.

This sample's treatment: some 20 received Ad26.COV2.S at low or high dose, single or two shots; a few received placebo; per-sample allocation not given. Specimens were obtained on day 63 following the first vaccine or placebo injection. This vaccine is an Ad26 vector that expresses the Wuhan-strain SARS-CoV-2 spike. The V gene lost 3 bases and the J gene lost 5 bases, with 17 bases spanning the gap. CDR1 and CDR2 from the germline V gene are KGHSH and LQKENI. The CDR3 loop spans 15 amino acids. The repertoire was sequenced with immunoSEQ multiplex PCR; TCRdb's copy has only in-frame clones and lacks some. The data show about 460,000 clones, with about nine tenths seen just once and under 2% held by the top ten.

The chain has TRBV18 and TRBJ2-7, with D tentatively TRBD1 or TRBD2 (6 bases each). The receptor was derived from a person aged 18-65 years who received the Ad26.COV2.S COVID-19 vaccine or a placebo. This sample comprised peripheral blood, obtained in a trial of Ad26.COV2.S vaccine versus placebo. CDR3: CASSPMGRGGHEQYF. CDR3 nucleotides: TGTGCCAGCTCACCGATGGGCAGGGGAGGCCACGAGCAGTACTTC.